This T cell receptor beta chain was recovered during a study of CDR3 diversity in severe acne. J was trimmed by 0 bases and V by 6 bases; bases with no gene match: 5. Germline CDR1 reads DFQATT; CDR2 reads SNEGSKA (reference sequence). The CDR3 is 13 amino acids. TCRdb redid the calling of the PCR reads with MiXCR, one entry per CDR3 protein. This sample yields 79,000 or so distinct CDR3 sequences, of which roughly 49% are seen a single time; 11% belongs to the top ten. This clonotype has ten or more counts. The source material was blood. The sequence was collected from a male donor with severe acne vulgaris. V usage is TRBV20-1 and J usage is TRBJ2-7; 7 bases match TRBD1. As DNA, the CDR3 is TGCAGTGCCCAGAGGGACAGCTCCTACGAGCAGTACGTC. Residues: CSAQRDSSYEQYV.